This entry is about one T cell receptor beta chain. CDR1 and CDR2 from the germline V gene are SGHAT and FQNNGV. This CDR3 contains 11 residues. The V end was cut by 7 bases, the J end by 6 bases, with 10 bases between. Source study methods: By means of reference gene primer amplification, nucleated cell counts were estimated. The repertoire was sequenced with immunoSEQ multiplex PCR; TCRdb's copy has only in-frame clones and lacks some. That table supplies the V and J calls and clone size; D and trimming were determined from the DNA. The sample lists tens of thousands of clones; around 80% were seen once. This sample is part of a study of blood T cell repertoires in COVID-19.

This clonotype originated in a human donor in a cohort sampled during active COVID-19. V usage is TRBV11-2 and J usage is TRBJ2-7, with unresolved D. The specimen sequenced was peripheral blood. Written as DNA, the CDR3 is TGTGCCAGCACGAGATCTCGCGAGCAGTACTTC. This sequence encodes CASTRSREQYF.